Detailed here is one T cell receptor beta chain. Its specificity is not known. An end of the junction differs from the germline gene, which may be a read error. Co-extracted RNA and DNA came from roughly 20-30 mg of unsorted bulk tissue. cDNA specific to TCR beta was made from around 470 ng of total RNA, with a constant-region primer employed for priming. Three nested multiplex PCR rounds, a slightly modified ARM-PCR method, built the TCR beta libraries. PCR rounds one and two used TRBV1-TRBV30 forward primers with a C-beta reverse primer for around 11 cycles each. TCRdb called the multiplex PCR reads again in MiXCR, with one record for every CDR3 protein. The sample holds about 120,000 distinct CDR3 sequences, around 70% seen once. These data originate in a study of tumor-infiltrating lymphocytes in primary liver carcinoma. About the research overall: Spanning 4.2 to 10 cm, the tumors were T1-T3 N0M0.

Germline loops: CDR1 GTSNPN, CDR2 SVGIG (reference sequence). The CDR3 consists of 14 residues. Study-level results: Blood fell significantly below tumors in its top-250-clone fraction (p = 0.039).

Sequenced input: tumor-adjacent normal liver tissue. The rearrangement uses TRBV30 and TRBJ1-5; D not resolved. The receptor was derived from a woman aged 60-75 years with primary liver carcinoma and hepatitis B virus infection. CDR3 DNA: TGTGTCTGGAGCAAAACCATGGCGGCGGATCCCCAGCATTTT. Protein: CVWSKTMAADPQHF.